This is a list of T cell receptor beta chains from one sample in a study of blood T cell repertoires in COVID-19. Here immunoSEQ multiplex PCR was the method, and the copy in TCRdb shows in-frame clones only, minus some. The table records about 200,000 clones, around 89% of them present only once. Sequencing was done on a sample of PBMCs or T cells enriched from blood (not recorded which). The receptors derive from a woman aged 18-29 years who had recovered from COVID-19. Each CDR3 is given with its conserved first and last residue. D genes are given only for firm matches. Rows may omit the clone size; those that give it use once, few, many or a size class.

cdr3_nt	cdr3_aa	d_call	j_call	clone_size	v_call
TGTGCCAGCAGTAGCCAGGGGGCGGGCGGCTACACCTTC	CASSSQGAGGYTF	TRBD1	TRBJ1-2	.	TRBV6-5
TGTGCCAGCAGCTTCCCGGGACACTCTAGGGGAGGCTACACCTTC	CASSFPGHSRGGYTF	.	TRBJ1-2	.	TRBV5-4
TGTGCCAGCAGCGAAACTAGCTGGGAGACCCAGTACTTC	CASSETSWETQYF	.	TRBJ2-5	.	TRBV5-4
TGCGCCAGCAGCCAAGATTTGAGGGGAGGCGAGCAGTACTTC	CASSQDLRGGEQYF	.	TRBJ2-7	.	TRBV4-1
TGTGCCAGCAGCTTGGGACTAGCGGGGGGGAGCACAGATACGCAGTATTTT	CASSLGLAGGSTDTQYF	TRBD2	TRBJ2-3	.	TRBV5-4
TGTGCCAGCAGCCAGCCAAGGGGGCTCAACTATGGCTACACCTTC	CASSQPRGLNYGYTF	TRBD1	TRBJ1-2	.	TRBV4-2
TGTGCCAGCAGTTTATTGACAGGGGCGGCGGTCAATGAGCAGTTCTTC	CASSLLTGAAVNEQFF	TRBD1	TRBJ2-1	.	TRBV28
TGCAGCGTTCTAGGACAGGGGGAAGGAAAACTGTTTTTT	CSVLGQGEGKLFF	TRBD1	TRBJ1-4	.	TRBV29-1
TGTGCCAGCGGACATCCGGACACTGAAGCTTTCTTT	CASGHPDTEAFF	.	TRBJ1-1	.	TRBV3-1/TRBV3-2
TGTGCCCTAAAGCGCGGAAACACCATATATTTT	CALKRGNTIYF	.	TRBJ1-3	.	TRBV30
TGTGCCAGCAGGAGCGGGGGCCGGTTCGAGCAGTTCTTC	CASRSGGRFEQFF	TRBD2	TRBJ2-1	.	TRBV6-5
TGTGCCAGCAGCTTGGCCGGGACAGGGCCCGAAGCTTTCTTT	CASSLAGTGPEAFF	TRBD1	TRBJ1-1	.	TRBV5-4
TGTGCCAGCAGCACCCAGGGACAGTGGCAGTTCTTC	CASSTQGQWQFF	TRBD1	TRBJ2-1	once	TRBV2
TGCGCCAGCAGCACCACACAGGGGGCGACCGGGGAGCTGTTTTTT	CASSTTQGATGELFF	TRBD1	TRBJ2-2	.	TRBV5-1
TGTGCCACCAGTGATTATCGTGAGACCCAGTACTTC	CATSDYRETQYF	.	TRBJ2-5	once	TRBV24-1
TGTGCCAGCAGTCTTTACAGGGGGGAGGATGAAAAACTGTTTTTT	CASSLYRGEDEKLFF	TRBD1	TRBJ1-4	once	TRBV28
TGTGCTAGTGGTTTGGTACCCGGACTAGCGGGGGGGCCCAGGGCAGATACGCAGTATTTT	CASGLVPGLAGGPRADTQYF	TRBD2	TRBJ2-3	.	TRBV12-5
TGTGCCAGCAGGGACAGGGTGGACTACACCTTC	CASRDRVDYTF	TRBD1	TRBJ1-2	.	TRBV6-5
TGTGCCAGCAGTGAAGGGACAGGGAGCACAGATACGCAGTATTTT	CASSEGTGSTDTQYF	TRBD1	TRBJ2-3	.	TRBV2
TGCGCCAGCAGCTTGGTAGGGACAGGGAAAGAGACCCAGTACTTC	CASSLVGTGKETQYF	TRBD1	TRBJ2-5	.	TRBV5-1
TGTGCCAGCAGCCGGACAGGTTTCCAAGAGACCCAGTACTTC	CASSRTGFQETQYF	TRBD1	TRBJ2-5	.	TRBV5-4
TGTGCCAGCAGCGCAGGGTATTTGGGCTACACCTTC	CASSAGYLGYTF	.	TRBJ1-2	.	TRBV6-5
TGTGCCAGCAGCTTAACCGGTTCCGGAGCTGATGAGCAGTTCTTC	CASSLTGSGADEQFF	.	TRBJ2-1	.	TRBV7-3
TGTGCCAGTAGTATTGTGAGTGGCAGAGGCACTGAAGCTTTCTTT	CASSIVSGRGTEAFF	.	TRBJ1-1	.	TRBV19
TGCGCCAGCAGCTTGAAAGAGGGCAACACCGGGGAGCTGTTTTTT	CASSLKEGNTGELFF	.	TRBJ2-2	.	TRBV5-1
TGTGCCAGCAGCGTAAGACTCGGGACAGTATCCACCGGGGAGCTGTTTTTT	CASSVRLGTVSTGELFF	TRBD1	TRBJ2-2	.	TRBV9
TGCAGCGTTTACGGACAGGAAGCTAACTATGGCTACACCTTC	CSVYGQEANYGYTF	TRBD1	TRBJ1-2	once	TRBV29-1
TGTGCCAGCAGTGCTAACCTTAATGAGCAGTACTTC	CASSANLNEQYF	.	TRBJ2-7	.	TRBV12-3/TRBV12-4
TGTGCCAGCACCGTAGACAGGGGCAGCAATCAGCCCCAGCATTTT	CASTVDRGSNQPQHF	TRBD1	TRBJ1-5	.	TRBV6-5
TGTGCCACCTTAATAGTACAGGGGGATACCGGGGAGCTGTTTTTT	CATLIVQGDTGELFF	TRBD1	TRBJ2-2	many	TRBV7-7
TGTGCCAGCAGCCAAGATCGAGCGGGGGGGCCGACAGATACGCAGTATTTT	CASSQDRAGGPTDTQYF	TRBD2	TRBJ2-3	.	TRBV4-2
TGTGCCAGTACCACGCCTGGGGGCAGAACCGGGGAGCTGTTTTTT	CASTTPGGRTGELFF	.	TRBJ2-2	.	TRBV19
TGCGCCAGCAGCTGGGGAGGGACTAGTTCCCTTGAGCAGTTCTTC	CASSWGGTSSLEQFF	TRBD2	TRBJ2-1	.	TRBV5-1
TGTGCCATCAGTGAGACAATGATGGTCGGCGGCAATGAGCAGTTCTTC	CAISETMMVGGNEQFF	.	TRBJ2-1	.	TRBV10-3
TGCGCCAGCAGCTTGGAGGGAGGGGGCACTGAAGCTTTCTTT	CASSLEGGGTEAFF	.	TRBJ1-1	.	TRBV5-1
TGTGCCAGCAGCTTGGGGGGGGGCTTATACGAGCAGTACTTC	CASSLGGGLYEQYF	.	TRBJ2-7	.	TRBV5-4
TGTGCCAGCAGCTCCAGGGGGACCTACGAGCAGTACTTC	CASSSRGTYEQYF	TRBD1	TRBJ2-7	.	TRBV13
TGCGCCAGCAGCTTGGGGCAGGGGGATAATGAAAAACTGTTTTTT	CASSLGQGDNEKLFF	TRBD1	TRBJ1-4	.	TRBV5-1
TGTGCCAGCAGCCTCGCAAGCGGGGGGGGCGGAATCACAGATACGCAGTATTTT	CASSLASGGGGITDTQYF	TRBD2	TRBJ2-3	once	TRBV9
TGCGCCAGCAGGATGCAAGAGGGCCCTAATTCACCCCTCCACTTT	CASRMQEGPNSPLHF	.	TRBJ1-6	.	TRBV5-1
TGCGCCAGCAGCCCAGCGGGGGGATCGGGCACAGATACGCAGTATTTT	CASSPAGGSGTDTQYF	TRBD2	TRBJ2-3	.	TRBV5-1
TGTGCCAGCAACAGGTTCTATGGCTACACCTTC	CASNRFYGYTF	.	TRBJ1-2	once	TRBV7-3
TGCAGCGTTGACATGGGGCGCACTGAAGCTTTCTTT	CSVDMGRTEAFF	.	TRBJ1-1	.	TRBV29-1
TGTGCCAGCAGCGTTAGTAGTGCCTATGGCTACACCTTC	CASSVSSAYGYTF	.	TRBJ1-2	.	TRBV9
TGTGCCAGCAGGTGGGAGACGAAGACAGATACGCAGTATTTT	CASRWETKTDTQYF	.	TRBJ2-3	.	TRBV2
TGTGCCAGCAGCTCGGACAGGGTAAAATATAATTCACCCCTCCACTTT	CASSSDRVKYNSPLHF	TRBD1	TRBJ1-6	once	TRBV5-4
TGCGCCAGCAGCTCATCAGTCAATCAGCCCCAGCATTTT	CASSSSVNQPQHF	.	TRBJ1-5	.	TRBV5-1
TGTGCCAGCAGCTTGGGGCCGTGGGCTGAAGCTTTCTTT	CASSLGPWAEAFF	.	TRBJ1-1	.	TRBV7-2